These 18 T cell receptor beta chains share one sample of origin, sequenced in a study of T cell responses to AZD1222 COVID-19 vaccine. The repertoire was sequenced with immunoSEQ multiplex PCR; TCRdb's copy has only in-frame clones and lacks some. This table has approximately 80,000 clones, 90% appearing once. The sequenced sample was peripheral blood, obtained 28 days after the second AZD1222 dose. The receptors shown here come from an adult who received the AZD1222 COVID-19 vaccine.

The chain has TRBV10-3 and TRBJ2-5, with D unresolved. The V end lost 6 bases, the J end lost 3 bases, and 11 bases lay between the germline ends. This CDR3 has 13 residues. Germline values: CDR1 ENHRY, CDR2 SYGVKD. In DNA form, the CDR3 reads TGTGCCATCAGGACAACCAGCGAAGAGACCCAGTACTTC. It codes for CAIRTTSEETQYF.

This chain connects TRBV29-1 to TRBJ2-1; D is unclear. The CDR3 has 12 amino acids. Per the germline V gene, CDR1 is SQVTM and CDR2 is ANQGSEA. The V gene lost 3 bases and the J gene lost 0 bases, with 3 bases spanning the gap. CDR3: CSVDNSYNEQFF. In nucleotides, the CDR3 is TGCAGCGTTGACAACTCCTACAATGAGCAGTTCTTC.

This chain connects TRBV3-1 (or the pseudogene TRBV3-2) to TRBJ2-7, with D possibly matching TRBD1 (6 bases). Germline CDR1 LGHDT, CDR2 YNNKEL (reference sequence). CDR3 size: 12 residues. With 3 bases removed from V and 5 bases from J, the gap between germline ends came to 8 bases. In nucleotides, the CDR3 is TGTGCCAGCAGCCAGTACAGGGACGAGCAGTACTTC. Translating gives CASSQYRDEQYF.

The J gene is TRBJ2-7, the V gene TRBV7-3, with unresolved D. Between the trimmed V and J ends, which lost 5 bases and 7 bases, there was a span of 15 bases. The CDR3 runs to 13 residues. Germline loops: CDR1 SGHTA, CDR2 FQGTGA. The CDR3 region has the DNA TGTGCCAGCAGCCTTGAAGGATACAGTGAGCAGTACTTC. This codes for CASSLEGYSEQYF. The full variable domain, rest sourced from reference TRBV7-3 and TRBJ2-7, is GAGVSQTPSNKVTEKGKYVELRCDPISGHTALYWYRQSLGQGPEFLIYFQGTGAADDSGLPNDRFFAVRPEGSVSTLKIQRTERGDSAVYLCASSLEGYSEQYFGPGTRLTVT.

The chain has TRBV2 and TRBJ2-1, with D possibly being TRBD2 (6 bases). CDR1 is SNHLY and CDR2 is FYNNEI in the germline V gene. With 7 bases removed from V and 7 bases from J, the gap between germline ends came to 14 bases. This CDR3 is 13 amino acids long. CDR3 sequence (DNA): TGTGCCAGCATTATTTCGGGGGAAAATGAGCAGTTCTTC. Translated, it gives CASIISGENEQFF.

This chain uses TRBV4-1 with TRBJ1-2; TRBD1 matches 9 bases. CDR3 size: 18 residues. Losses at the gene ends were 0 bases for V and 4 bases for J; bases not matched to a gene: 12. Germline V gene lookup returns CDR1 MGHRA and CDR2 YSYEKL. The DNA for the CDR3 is TGCGCCAGCAGCCAAGAATCCGGGACAGGGAAAGGATCCTATGGCTACACCTTC. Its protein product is CASSQESGTGKGSYGYTF.

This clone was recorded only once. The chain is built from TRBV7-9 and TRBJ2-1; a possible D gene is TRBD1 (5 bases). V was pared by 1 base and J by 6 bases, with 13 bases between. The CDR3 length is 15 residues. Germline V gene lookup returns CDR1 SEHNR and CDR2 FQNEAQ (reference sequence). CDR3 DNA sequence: TGTGCCAGCAGCTTAGAGGGGATCGAAAGCAATGAGCAGTTCTTC. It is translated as CASSLEGIESNEQFF.

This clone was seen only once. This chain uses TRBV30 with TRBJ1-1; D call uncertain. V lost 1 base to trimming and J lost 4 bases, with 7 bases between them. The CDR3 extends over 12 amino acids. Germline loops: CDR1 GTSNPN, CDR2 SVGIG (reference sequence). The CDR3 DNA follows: TGTGCCTGGAGTGCCCAGCTCACTGAAGCTTTCTTT. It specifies CAWSAQLTEAFF.

The CDR3 protein is CASSFGDTEAFF. The CDR3 DNA is TGCGCCAGCAGCTTCGGGGATACTGAAGCTTTCTTT. V is TRBV5-1 and J is TRBJ1-1; D gene uncertain. There are 12 residues in the CDR3. Trimming stripped 2 bases from V and 5 bases from J, with 7 bases between. CDR1 is SGHRS, CDR2 YFSETQ, per germline. Looking up the rest from reference TRBV5-1 and TRBJ1-1 gives the full variable domain: KAGVTQTPRYLIKTRGQQVTLSCSPISGHRSVSWYQQTPGQGLQFLFEYFSETQRNKGNFPGRFSGRQFSNSRSEMNVSTLELGDSALYLCASSFGDTEAFFGQGTRLTVV.

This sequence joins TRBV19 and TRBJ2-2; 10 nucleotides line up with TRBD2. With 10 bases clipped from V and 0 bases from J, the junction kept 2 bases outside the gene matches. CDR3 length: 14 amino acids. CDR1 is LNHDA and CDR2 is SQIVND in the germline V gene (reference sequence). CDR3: CATGTSANTGELFF. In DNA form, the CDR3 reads TGTGCCACCGGGACTAGCGCGAACACCGGGGAGCTGTTTTTT.

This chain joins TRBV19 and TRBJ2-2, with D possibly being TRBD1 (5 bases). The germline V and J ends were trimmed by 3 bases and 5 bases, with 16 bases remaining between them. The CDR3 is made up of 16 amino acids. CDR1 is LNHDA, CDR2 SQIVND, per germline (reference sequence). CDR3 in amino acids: CASSILEAGKTGELFF. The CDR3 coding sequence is TGTGCCAGTAGTATCCTCGAGGCAGGGAAAACCGGGGAGCTGTTTTTT.

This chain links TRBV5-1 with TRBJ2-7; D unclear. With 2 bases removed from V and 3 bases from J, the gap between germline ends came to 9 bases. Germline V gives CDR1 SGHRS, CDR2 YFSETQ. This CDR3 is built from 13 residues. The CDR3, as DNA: TGCGCCAGCAGCTTAGGCAGGAGCTACGAGCAGTACTTC. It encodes CASSLGRSYEQYF.

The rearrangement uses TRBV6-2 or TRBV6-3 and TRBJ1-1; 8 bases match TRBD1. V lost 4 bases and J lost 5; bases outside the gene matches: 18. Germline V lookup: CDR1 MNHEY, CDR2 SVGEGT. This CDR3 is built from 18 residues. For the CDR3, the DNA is TGTGCCAGCAGTTCGACAGGGGCCGGAGGCCAGGCAAGGACTGAAGCTTTCTTT. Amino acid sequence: CASSSTGAGGQARTEAFF.

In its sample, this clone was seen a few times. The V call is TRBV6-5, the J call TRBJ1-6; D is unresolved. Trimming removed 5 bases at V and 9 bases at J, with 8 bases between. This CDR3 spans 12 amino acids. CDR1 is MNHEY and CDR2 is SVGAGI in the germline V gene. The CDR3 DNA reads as TGTGCCAGCAGTCCCGGGGTTTCACCCCTCCACTTT. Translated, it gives CASSPGVSPLHF.

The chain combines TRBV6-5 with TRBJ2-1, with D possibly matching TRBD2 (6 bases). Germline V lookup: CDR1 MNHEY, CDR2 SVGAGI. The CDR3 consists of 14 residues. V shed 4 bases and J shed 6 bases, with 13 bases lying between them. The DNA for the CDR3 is TGTGCCAGCAGTTTTCTAGCGCCCATCAATGAGCAGTTCTTC. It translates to CASSFLAPINEQFF.

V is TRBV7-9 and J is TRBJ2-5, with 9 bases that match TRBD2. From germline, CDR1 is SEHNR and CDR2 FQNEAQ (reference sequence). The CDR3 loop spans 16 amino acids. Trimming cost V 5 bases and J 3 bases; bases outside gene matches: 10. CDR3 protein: CASSVGGAGGKETQYF. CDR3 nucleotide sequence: TGTGCCAGCAGCGTGGGGGGAGCGGGAGGAAAAGAGACCCAGTACTTC. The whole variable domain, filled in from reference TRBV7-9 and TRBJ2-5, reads DTGVSQNPRHKITKRGQNVTFRCDPISEHNRLYWYRQTLGQGPEFLTYFQNEAQLEKSRLLSDRFSAERPKGSFSTLEIQRTEQGDSAMYLCASSVGGAGGKETQYFGPGTRLLVL.

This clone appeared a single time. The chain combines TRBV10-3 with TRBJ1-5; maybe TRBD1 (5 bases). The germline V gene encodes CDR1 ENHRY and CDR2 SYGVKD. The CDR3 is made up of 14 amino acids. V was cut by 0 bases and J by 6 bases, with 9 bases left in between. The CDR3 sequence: CAISESGQGQPQHF. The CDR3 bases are TGTGCCATCAGTGAGTCGGGGCAGGGTCAGCCCCAGCATTTT.

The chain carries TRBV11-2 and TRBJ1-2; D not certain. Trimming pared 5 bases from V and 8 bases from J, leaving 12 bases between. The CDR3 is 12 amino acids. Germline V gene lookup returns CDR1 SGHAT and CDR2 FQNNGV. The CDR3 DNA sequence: TGTGCCAGCAGCCCCGGCGATTGGGGCTACACCTTC. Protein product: CASSPGDWGYTF.